This TCR beta chain is drawn from a study of T cells in narcolepsy. The overall study: Enrolled donors included narcolepsy type 1 or type 2 patients and healthy controls.

Germline V gene lookup returns CDR1 LNHDA and CDR2 SQIVND (reference sequence). V was cut by 0 bases and J by 0 bases, with 15 bases left in between. The CDR3 is 18 residues long. Study-wide points: Healthy controls reportedly lacked the autoreactive clonotypes serially found in patients' blood. Some memory CD4+ repertoires had no autoreactive clone sequences. Autoreactive HCRT-specific and TRIB2-specific clonotypes were marked in same-patient CSF-versus-blood CD4+ comparisons.

The repertoire was sequenced with immunoSEQ multiplex PCR; TCRdb's copy has only in-frame clones and lacks some. The data hold around 39,000 clones, with 70% to 85% observed a single time. As to this clone: The antigen is not known.

This chain links TRBV19 with TRBJ1-5; the D gene is possibly TRBD1 (5 bases). Sequenced sample: CD45RA- memory CD4+ T cells from PBMCs. This receptor was obtained from a human donor with narcolepsy. CDR3 residues: CASSIDLTAWDSNQPQHF. In DNA form, the CDR3 reads TGTGCCAGTAGTATAGATCTGACAGCCTGGGATAGCAATCAGCCCCAGCATTTT. The full variable domain, rest sourced from reference TRBV19 and TRBJ1-5, is DGGITQSPKYLFRKEGQNVTLSCEQNLNHDAMYWYRQDPGQGLRLIYYSQIVNDFQKGDIAEGYSVSREKKESFPLTVTSAQKNPTAFYLCASSIDLTAWDSNQPQHFGDGTRLSIL.